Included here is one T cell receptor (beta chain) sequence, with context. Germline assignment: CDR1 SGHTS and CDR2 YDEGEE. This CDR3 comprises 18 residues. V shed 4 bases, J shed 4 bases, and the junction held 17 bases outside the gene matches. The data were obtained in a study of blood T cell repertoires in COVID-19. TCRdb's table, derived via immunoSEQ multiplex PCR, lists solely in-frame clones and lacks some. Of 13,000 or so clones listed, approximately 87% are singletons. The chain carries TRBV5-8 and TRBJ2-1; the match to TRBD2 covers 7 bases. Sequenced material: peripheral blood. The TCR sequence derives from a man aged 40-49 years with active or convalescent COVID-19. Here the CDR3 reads CASSPRAWLGGGYNEQFF. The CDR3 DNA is TGTGCCAGCAGCCCCCGCGCCTGGCTGGGGGGGGGATACAATGAGCAGTTCTTC.